This TCR beta chain was documented in a study of beta chain features in type 1 diabetes. Study-level results: Type 1 diabetes patients showed a moderate but significant shortening of TCRB CDR3s in all four CD4+ subsets.

Of the isolated RNA, all was reverse transcribed, and so the sequenced material was expressed TCRB transcripts. Assay: immunoSEQ multiplex PCR; the TCRdb copy retains only in-frame clones and omits some. The sample holds over 120,000 clones; more than 10% are singletons and the top ten take under 1.5%. Turning to this clone: No antigen is known for it.

V was cut by 0 bases and J by 2 bases, with 10 bases left in between. The germline V gene encodes CDR1 KGHSH and CDR2 LQKENI. The CDR3 has 15 residues. This sequence was found in a man between 18 and 35 years old with type 1 diabetes. What was sequenced was central memory CD4+ T cells from blood. The chain carries TRBV18 and TRBJ2-5, with a possible D match to TRBD1 (5 bases). The CDR3 loop reads CASSPPQGHQETQYF. CDR3 bases: TGTGCCAGCTCACCACCCCAAGGACATCAAGAGACCCAGTACTTC.